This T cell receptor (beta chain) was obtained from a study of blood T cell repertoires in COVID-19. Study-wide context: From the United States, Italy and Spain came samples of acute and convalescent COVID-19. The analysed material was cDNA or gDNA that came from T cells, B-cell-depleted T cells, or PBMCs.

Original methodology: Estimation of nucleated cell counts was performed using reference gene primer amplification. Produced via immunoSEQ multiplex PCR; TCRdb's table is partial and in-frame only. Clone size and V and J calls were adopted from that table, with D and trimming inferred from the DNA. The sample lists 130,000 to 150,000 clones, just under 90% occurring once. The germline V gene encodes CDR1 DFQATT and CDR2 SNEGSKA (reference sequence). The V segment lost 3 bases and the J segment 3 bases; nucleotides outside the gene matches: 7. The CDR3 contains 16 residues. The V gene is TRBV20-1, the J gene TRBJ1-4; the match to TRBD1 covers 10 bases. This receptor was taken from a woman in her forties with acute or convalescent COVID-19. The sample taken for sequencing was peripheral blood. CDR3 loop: CSASRTGGTSNEKLFF. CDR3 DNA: TGCAGTGCTAGTCGGACAGGGGGGACCTCTAATGAAAAACTGTTTTTT.